This T cell receptor beta chain was captured in a study of PD-1 blockade in classical Hodgkin lymphoma. Each patient's relapse followed autologous stem cell transplantation, and brentuximab vedotin exposure varied. This CDR3 region has 15 residues. The germline V gene has CDR1 SGHNT and CDR2 YYREEE (reference sequence). Trimming cost V 1 base and J 4 bases, with 12 bases left between them. Profiled with immunoSEQ multiplex PCR; TCRdb holds only in-frame clones, not every one. Of about 150,000 clones in the sample, nearly 80% were seen once. The input for sequencing was peripheral blood mononuclear cells (PBMCs), taken before the second cycle of nivolumab. This clonotype originated in a human donor with classical Hodgkin lymphoma. The rearrangement links TRBV5-4 to TRBJ1-5; D ambiguous. DNA for the CDR3: TGTGCCAGCAGCTTGTTGGGATCAGGAAATCAGCCCCAGCATTTT. Residues: CASSLLGSGNQPQHF. Complete variable domain (other parts from reference TRBV5-4 and TRBJ1-5): ETGVTQSPTHLIKTRGQQVTLRCSSQSGHNTVSWYQQALGQGPQFIFQYYREEENGRGNFPPRFSGLQFPNYSSELNVNALELDDSALYLCASSLLGSGNQPQHFGDGTRLSIL.